Listed below are T cell receptor beta chains from one sample, sequenced in a study of molecular identifiers for immune sequencing clone quantification. TCRdb re-analysed the PCR reads in MiXCR, keeping a single row per CDR3 protein. The sample has some 680,000 distinct CDR3 sequences, 25% seen once. Sequencing was done on a sample of naive CD8+ T cells from blood, with Jurkat cell RNA spiked in. The receptors were sampled from a human donor in good health. Some libraries in this study had Jurkat cell RNA spiked in. CDR3s include the opening cysteine and the closing phenylalanine or tryptophan. Each record gives: V gene, D gene, clone size, J gene, CDR3 protein, CDR3 DNA. D genes are given only for firm matches. Rows may omit the clone size; those that give it use once, few, many or a size class.

TRBV12-3/TRBV12-4	NA	NA	TRBJ2-1	CASSQNTGRNEQFF	TGTGCCAGCAGTCAAAACACAGGGCGCAATGAGCAGTTCTTC
TRBV7-9	NA	NA	TRBJ2-7	CASSLVGQGVSYEQYF	TGTGCCAGCAGCTTAGTTGGCCAGGGCGTATCCTACGAGCAGTACTTC
TRBV12-3/TRBV12-4	TRBD1	many	TRBJ1-1	CASSTWDRRNTEAFF	TGTGCCAGCAGTACCTGGGACAGGAGGAACACTGAAGCTTTCTTT
TRBV4-2	NA	once	TRBJ2-1	CASSQGSGREVNEQFF	TGTGCCAGCAGCCAAGGTTCCGGGCGAGAGGTGAATGAGCAGTTCTTC
TRBV14	TRBD1	few	TRBJ1-2	CASSPWTGSLYGYTF	TGTGCCAGCAGCCCTTGGACAGGTTCTCTTTATGGCTACACCTTC
TRBV3-1	NA	many	TRBJ1-1	CASRSDVMNTEAFF	TGTGCCAGCAGGTCAGACGTGATGAACACTGAAGCTTTCTTT
TRBV20-1	NA	NA	TRBJ1-1	CSARDLWGQNTEAFF	TGCAGTGCTAGAGATCTTTGGGGGCAGAACACTGAAGCTTTCTTT
TRBV20-1	TRBD2	NA	TRBJ2-7	CSAHGTSGSYEQYF	TGCAGTGCTCACGGGACTAGCGGCTCCTACGAGCAGTACTTC
TRBV12-3/TRBV12-4	NA	many	TRBJ2-3	CASSFESFTDTQYF	TGTGCCAGCAGTTTTGAGAGTTTCACAGATACGCAGTATTTT
TRBV7-9	NA	many	TRBJ2-2	CASSLAGNTGELFF	TGTGCCAGCAGCTTAGCGGGGAACACCGGGGAGCTGTTTTTT
TRBV14	NA	NA	TRBJ2-3	CVSSQGLRGPTDTQYF	TGTGTCAGCAGCCAAGGGCTGCGGGGGCCCACAGATACGCAGTATTTT
TRBV20-1	TRBD1	NA	TRBJ2-2	CSAFLDRDTGELFF	TGCAGTGCTTTTCTGGACAGGGACACCGGGGAGCTGTTTTTT
TRBV7-2	TRBD1	many	TRBJ1-6	CASSFGTGVSSYNSPLHF	TGTGCCAGCAGCTTTGGGACAGGGGTGAGCTCCTATAATTCACCCCTCCACTTT
TRBV28	TRBD1	NA	TRBJ1-1	CASSLRGRSREAFF	TGTGCCAGCAGTTTAAGGGGGCGTTCCCGTGAAGCTTTCTTT
TRBV29-1	TRBD1	many	TRBJ1-1	CSVWGTGGQTEAFF	TGCAGCGTTTGGGGGACAGGGGGGCAGACTGAAGCTTTCTTT
TRBV6-5	NA	NA	TRBJ2-7	CASSYSGGSAYEQYF	TGTGCCAGCAGTTACTCTGGGGGGAGTGCTTACGAGCAGTACTTC
TRBV7-9	NA	NA	TRBJ2-7	CASCYIPGYEQYF	TGTGCCAGCTGCTACATTCCCGGTTACGAGCAGTACTTC
TRBV2	TRBD2	NA	TRBJ2-5	CASSEGGGAGQETQYF	TGTGCCAGCAGTGAAGGCGGGGGGGCCGGCCAAGAGACCCAGTACTTC
TRBV20-1	NA	few	TRBJ2-3	CSAPLLSTDTQYF	TGCAGTGCTCCCTTACTGAGCACAGATACGCAGTATTTT
TRBV5-6	NA	few	TRBJ2-1	CASSLGGGASLNEQFF	TGTGCCAGCAGCTTGGGGGGGGGCGCCTCACTAAATGAGCAGTTCTTC
TRBV5-1	TRBD1	many	TRBJ2-7	CASRSSLGQGASEQYF	TGCGCCAGCAGGTCGTCTTTGGGACAGGGGGCAAGTGAGCAGTACTTC
TRBV19	NA	NA	TRBJ2-7	CASSVTTGYGQYF	TGTGCCAGTAGTGTCACGACAGGCTACGGGCAGTACTTC
TRBV9	NA	NA	TRBJ2-1	CASSGNLRSGVYNEQFF	TGTGCCAGCAGCGGCAACCTTAGGAGCGGTGTCTACAATGAGCAGTTCTTC
TRBV14	NA	few	TRBJ2-3	CASSQDFVSTDTQYF	TGTGCCAGCAGCCAAGATTTTGTGAGCACAGATACGCAGTATTTT